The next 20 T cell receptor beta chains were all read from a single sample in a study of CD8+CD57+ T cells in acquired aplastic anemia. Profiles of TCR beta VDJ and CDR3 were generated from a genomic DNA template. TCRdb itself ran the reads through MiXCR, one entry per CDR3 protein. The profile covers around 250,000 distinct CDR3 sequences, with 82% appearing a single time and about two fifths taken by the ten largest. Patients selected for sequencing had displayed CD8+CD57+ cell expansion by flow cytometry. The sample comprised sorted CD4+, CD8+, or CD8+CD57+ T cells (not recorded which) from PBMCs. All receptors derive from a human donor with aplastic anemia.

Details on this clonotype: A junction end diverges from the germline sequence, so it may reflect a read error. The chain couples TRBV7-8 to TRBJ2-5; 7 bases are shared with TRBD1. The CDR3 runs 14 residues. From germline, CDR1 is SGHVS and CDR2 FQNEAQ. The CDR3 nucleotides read TGTGCCACCAGCTTAGGGGGCGATCAAGAGACCCAGTACTTC. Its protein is CATSLGGDQETQYF.

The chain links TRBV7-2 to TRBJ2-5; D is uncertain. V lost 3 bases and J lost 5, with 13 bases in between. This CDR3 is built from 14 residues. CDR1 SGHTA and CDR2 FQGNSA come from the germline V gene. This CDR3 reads CASSLAASEETQYF. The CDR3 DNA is TGTGCCAGCAGCTTGGCGGCAAGCGAGGAGACCCAGTACTTC.

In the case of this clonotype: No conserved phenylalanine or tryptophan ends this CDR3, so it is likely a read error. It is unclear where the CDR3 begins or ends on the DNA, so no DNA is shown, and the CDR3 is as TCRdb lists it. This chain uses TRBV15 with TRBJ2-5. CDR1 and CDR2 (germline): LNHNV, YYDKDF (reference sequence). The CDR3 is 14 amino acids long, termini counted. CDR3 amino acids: CASSQESREDNQYP.

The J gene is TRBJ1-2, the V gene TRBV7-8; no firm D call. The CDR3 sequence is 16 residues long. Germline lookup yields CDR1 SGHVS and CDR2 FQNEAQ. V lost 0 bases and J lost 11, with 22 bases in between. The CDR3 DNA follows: TGTGCCAGCAGCTTAGCGGGCGGGCGCGATGACCAGTATTACACCTTC. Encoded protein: CASSLAGGRDDQYYTF.

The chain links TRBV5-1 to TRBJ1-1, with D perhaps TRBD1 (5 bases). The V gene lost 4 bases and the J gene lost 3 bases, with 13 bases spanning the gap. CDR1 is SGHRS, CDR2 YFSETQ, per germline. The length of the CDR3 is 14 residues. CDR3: CASSPLGEDTEAFF. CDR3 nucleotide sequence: TGCGCCAGCAGCCCGCTAGGGGAGGACACTGAAGCTTTCTTT.

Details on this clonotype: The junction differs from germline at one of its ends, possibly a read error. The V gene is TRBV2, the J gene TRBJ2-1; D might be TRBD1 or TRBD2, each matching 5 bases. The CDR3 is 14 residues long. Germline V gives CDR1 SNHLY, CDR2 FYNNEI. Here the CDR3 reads CASGDGATDTQHFF. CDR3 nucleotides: TGTGCCAGCGGGGACGGGGCGACCGATACGCAGCATTTTTTC. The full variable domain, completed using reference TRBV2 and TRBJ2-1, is EPEVTQTPSHQVTQMGQEVILRCVPISNHLYFYWYRQILGQKVEFLVSFYNNEISEKSEIFDDQFSVERPDGSNFTLKIRSTKLEDSAMYFCASGDGATDTQHFFGPGTRLTVL.

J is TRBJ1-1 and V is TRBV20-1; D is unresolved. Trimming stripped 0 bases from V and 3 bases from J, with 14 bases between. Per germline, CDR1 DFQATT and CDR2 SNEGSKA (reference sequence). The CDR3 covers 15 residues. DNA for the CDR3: TGCAGTGCTAGAGATCTAAATTCCAATGACACTGAAGCTTTCTTT. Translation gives CSARDLNSNDTEAFF.

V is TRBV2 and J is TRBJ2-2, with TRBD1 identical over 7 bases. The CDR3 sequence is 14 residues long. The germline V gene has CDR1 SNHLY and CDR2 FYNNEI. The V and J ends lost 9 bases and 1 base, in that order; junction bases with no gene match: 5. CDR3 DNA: TGTGCCAGTCAGAGGACAGGGAACACCGGGGAGCTGTTTTTT. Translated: CASQRTGNTGELFF.

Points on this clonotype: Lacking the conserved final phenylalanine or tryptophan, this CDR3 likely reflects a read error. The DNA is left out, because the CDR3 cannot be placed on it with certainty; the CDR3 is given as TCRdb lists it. The CDR3 region is CASSDGVSGTQYL. The rearrangement uses TRBV9 and TRBJ2-3. CDR1 and CDR2 (germline): SGDLS, YYNGEE. The CDR3 is made up of 13 amino acids, end residues included.

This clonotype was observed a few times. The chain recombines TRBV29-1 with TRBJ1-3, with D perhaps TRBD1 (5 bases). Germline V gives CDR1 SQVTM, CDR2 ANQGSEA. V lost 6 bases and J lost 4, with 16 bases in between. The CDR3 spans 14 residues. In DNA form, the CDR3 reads TGCAGCGTCGGTCCGAGGGGATCGGGAAACACCATATATTTT. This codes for CSVGPRGSGNTIYF.

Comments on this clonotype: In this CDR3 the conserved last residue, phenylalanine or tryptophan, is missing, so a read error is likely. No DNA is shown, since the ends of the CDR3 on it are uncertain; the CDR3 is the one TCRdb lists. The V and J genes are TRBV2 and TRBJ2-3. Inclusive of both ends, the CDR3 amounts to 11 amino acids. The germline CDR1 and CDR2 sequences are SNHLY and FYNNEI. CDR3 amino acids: CASSADDTRYN.

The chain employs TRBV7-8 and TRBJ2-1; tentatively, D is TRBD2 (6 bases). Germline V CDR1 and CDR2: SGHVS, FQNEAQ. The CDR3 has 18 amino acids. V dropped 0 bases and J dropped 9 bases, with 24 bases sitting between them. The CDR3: CASSLAGGPDTQLGEQFF. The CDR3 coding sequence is TGTGCCAGCAGCTTAGCGGGAGGTCCCGATACGCAGCTTGGTGAGCAGTTCTTC.

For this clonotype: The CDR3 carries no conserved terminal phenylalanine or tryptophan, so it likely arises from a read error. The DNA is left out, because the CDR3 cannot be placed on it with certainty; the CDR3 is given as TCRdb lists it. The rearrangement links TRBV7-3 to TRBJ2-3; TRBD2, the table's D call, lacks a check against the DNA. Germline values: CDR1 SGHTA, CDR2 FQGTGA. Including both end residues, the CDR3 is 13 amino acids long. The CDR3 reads CASSAGGGDNNDQ.

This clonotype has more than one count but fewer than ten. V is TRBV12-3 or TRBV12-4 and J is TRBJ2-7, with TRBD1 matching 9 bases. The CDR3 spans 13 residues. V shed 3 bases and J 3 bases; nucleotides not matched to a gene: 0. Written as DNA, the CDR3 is TGTGCCAGCAGTTTGGGACAGGGCTACGAGCAGTACTTC. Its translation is CASSLGQGYEQYF.

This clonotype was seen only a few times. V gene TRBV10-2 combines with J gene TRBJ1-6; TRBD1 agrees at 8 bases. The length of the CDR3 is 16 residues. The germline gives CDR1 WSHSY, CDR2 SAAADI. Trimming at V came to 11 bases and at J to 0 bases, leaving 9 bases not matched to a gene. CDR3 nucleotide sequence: TGCGCCTCGTCCCGGGACAGGAGCTCCTATAATTCACCCCTCCACTTT. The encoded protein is CASSRDRSSYNSPLHF.

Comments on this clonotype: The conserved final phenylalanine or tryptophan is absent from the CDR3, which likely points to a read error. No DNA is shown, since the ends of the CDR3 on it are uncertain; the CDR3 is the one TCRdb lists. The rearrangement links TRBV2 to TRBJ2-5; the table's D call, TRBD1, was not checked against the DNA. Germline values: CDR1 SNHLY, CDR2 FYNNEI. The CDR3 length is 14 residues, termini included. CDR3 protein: CATGDGSTDTQHFG.

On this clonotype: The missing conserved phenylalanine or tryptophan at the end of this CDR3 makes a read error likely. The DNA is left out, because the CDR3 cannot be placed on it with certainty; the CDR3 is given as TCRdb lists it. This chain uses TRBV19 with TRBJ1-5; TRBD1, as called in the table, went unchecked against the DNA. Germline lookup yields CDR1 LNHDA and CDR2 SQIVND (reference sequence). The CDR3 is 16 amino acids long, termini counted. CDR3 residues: CASSIEGHRAKNQPQL.

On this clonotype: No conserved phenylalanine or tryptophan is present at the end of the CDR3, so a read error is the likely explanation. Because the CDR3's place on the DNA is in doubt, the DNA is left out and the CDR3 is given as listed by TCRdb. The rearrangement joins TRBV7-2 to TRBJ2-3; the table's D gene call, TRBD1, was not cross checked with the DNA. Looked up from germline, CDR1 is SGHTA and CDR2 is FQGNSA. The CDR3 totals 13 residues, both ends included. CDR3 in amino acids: CASSFGDRSRQET.

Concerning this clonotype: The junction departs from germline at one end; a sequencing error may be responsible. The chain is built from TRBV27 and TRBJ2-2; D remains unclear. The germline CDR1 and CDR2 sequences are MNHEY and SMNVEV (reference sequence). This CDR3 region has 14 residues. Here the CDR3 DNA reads TGTGCCAGCAGTTACACGTCGAACACCGGCGAGCTGTATTTT. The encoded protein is CASSYTSNTGELYF.

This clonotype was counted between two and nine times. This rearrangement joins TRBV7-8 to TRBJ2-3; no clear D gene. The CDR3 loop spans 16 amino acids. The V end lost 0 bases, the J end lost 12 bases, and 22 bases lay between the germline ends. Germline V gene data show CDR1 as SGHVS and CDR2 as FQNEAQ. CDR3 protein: CASSLAGGADTQYQYF. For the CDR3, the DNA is TGTGCCAGCAGCTTAGCGGGCGGCGCTGACACGCAGTATCAGTATTTT. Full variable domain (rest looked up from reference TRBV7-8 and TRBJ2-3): GAGVSQSPRYKVAKRGQDVALRCDPISGHVSLFWYQQALGQGPEFLTYFQNEAQLDKSGLPSDRFFAERPEGSVSTLKIQRTQQEDSAVYLCASSLAGGADTQYQYFGPGTRLTVL.